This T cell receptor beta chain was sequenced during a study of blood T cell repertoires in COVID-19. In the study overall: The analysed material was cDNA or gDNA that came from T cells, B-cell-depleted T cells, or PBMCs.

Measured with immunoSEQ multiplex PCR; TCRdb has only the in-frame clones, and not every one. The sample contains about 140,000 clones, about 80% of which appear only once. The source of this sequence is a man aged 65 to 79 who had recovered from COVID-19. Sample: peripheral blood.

The CDR3 protein is CASTAGSYEQYF. The CDR3 bases are TGTGCCAGCACGGCAGGCTCCTACGAGCAGTACTTC. The chain joins TRBV2 to TRBJ2-7; D gene ambiguous. Germline V lookup: CDR1 SNHLY, CDR2 FYNNEI. CDR3 length: 12 residues. Trimming removed 7 bases at V and 0 bases at J, with 7 bases between.